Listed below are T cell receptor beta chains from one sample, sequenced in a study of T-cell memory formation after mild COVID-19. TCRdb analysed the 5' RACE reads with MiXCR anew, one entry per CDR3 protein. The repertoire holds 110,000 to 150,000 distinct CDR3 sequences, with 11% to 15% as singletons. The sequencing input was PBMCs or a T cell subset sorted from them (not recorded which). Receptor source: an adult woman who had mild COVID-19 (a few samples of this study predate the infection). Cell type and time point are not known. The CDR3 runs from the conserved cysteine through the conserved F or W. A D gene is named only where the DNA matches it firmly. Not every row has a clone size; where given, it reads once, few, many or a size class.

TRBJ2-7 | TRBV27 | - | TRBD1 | CASSATPGTGPREQYF | TGTGCCAGCAGTGCGACCCCCGGGACAGGGCCCAGGGAGCAGTACTTC
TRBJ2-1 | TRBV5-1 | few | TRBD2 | CASSSGGGDEQFF | TGCGCCAGCAGCTCCGGGGGGGGCGATGAGCAGTTCTTC
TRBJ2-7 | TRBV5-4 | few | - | CASSSLTEGGAYEQYF | TGTGCCAGCAGCTCCCTAACGGAGGGGGGGGCCTACGAGCAGTACTTC
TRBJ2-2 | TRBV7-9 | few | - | CASSGLAKRPNTGELFF | TGTGCCAGCAGCGGGCTAGCGAAAAGACCGAACACCGGGGAGCTGTTTTTT
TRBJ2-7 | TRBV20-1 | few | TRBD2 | CSARWGTSGTWDEQYF | TGCAGTGCTAGATGGGGGACTAGCGGGACTTGGGACGAGCAGTACTTC
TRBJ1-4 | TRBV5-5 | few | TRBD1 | CASSLWGQGGVGEKLFF | TGTGCCAGCAGCTTGTGGGGACAGGGCGGGGTCGGTGAAAAACTGTTTTTT
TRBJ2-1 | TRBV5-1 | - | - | CASSLAFANNEQFF | TGCGCCAGCAGCTTGGCATTCGCGAACAATGAGCAGTTCTTC
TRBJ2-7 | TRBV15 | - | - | CATSRDPESSYEQYF | TGTGCCACCAGCAGAGATCCCGAAAGCTCCTACGAGCAGTACTTC
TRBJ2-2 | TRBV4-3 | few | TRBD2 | CASSQGAPAGGITGELFF | TGCGCCAGCAGCCAAGGGGCCCCGGCGGGAGGTATCACCGGGGAGCTGTTTTTT
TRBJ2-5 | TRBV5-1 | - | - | CASSFGRGGQETQYF | TGCGCCAGCAGCTTCGGTCGGGGCGGACAAGAGACCCAGTACTTC
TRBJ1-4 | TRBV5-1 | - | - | CASSVGTATNEKLFF | TGCGCCAGCAGCGTGGGGACGGCAACTAATGAAAAACTGTTTTTT
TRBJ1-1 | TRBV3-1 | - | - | CASRDVSDTEAFF | TGTGCCAGCAGAGACGTTTCGGACACTGAAGCTTTCTTT
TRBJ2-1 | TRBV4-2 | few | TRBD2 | CASSQDLPSGIPQSSYNEQFF | TGTGCCAGCAGCCAAGATTTACCTAGCGGGATCCCTCAGAGCTCCTACAATGAGCAGTTCTTC
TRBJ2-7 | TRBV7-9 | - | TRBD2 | CASSLGGTSGEQYF | TGTGCCAGCAGCTTAGGGGGGACTAGCGGCGAGCAGTACTTC
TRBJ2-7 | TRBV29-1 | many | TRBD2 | CSAVREGVPYEQYF | TGCAGCGCTGTCCGGGAGGGGGTACCCTACGAGCAGTACTTC
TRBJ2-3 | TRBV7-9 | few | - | CASSLLPPGDGDTQYF | TGTGCCAGCAGCCTGCTTCCCCCCGGTGACGGAGATACGCAGTATTTT
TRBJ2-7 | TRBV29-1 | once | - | CSVNFGTYEQYF | TGCAGCGTGAACTTCGGGACCTACGAGCAGTACTTC
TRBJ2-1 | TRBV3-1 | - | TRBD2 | CASSQALAGGLIEQFF | TGTGCCAGCAGCCAAGCACTAGCGGGGGGGCTCATCGAGCAGTTCTTC
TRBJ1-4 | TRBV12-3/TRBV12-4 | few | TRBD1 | CASRKQGRDELFF | TGTGCCAGCAGAAAACAGGGGCGCGATGAACTGTTTTTT
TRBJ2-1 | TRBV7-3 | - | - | CASSLPSAGIENEQFF | TGTGCCAGCAGCTTACCCTCTGCTGGGATCGAAAATGAGCAGTTCTTC
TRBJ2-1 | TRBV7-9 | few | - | CASSSEAGKDYNEQFF | TGTGCCAGCAGCTCCGAAGCCGGTAAGGATTACAATGAGCAGTTCTTC
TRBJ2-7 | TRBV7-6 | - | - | CASSYQFGGSYEQYF | TGTGCCAGCAGCTACCAGTTTGGGGGTTCCTACGAGCAGTACTTC
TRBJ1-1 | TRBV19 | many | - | CASSIWGKLIQDEAFF | TGTGCCAGTAGTATCTGGGGGAAACTCATTCAAGATGAAGCTTTCTTT
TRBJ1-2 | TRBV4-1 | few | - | CASSQAGQIYGYTF | TGCGCCAGCAGCCAAGCTGGTCAGATCTATGGCTACACCTTC
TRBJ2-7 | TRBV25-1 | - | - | CASSEGLFYEQYF | TGTGCCAGCAGTGAGGGGTTGTTCTACGAGCAGTACTTC
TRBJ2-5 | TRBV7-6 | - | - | CASSLDRARRAQYF | TGTGCCAGCAGCTTAGACAGGGCCCGACGGGCCCAGTACTTC
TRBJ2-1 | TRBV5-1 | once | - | CASSLGGLGNEQFF | TGCGCCAGCAGCTTGGGGGGCCTCGGCAATGAGCAGTTCTTC
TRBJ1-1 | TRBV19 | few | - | CASSQTGYTEAFF | TGTGCCAGTAGTCAAACAGGTTACACTGAAGCTTTCTTT
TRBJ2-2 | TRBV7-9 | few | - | CASSLSGQSTGELFF | TGTGCCAGCAGCCTTTCTGGGCAGTCCACCGGGGAGCTGTTTTTT
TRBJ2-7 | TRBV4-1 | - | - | CASSQEYAGASYEQYF | TGCGCCAGCAGCCAAGAATATGCGGGGGCTTCCTACGAGCAGTACTTC
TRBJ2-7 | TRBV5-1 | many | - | CASSSDAVRSYEQYF | TGCGCCAGCAGCTCCGACGCGGTGAGGTCCTACGAGCAGTACTTC
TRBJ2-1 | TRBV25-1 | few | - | CASRPGADEQFF | TGTGCCTCCAGGCCAGGCGCGGATGAGCAGTTCTTC
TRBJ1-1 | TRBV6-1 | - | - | CASRNTTVNTEAFF | TGTGCCAGCCGAAATACCACGGTGAACACTGAAGCTTTCTTT
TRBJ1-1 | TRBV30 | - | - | CAWSASRVGLHTEAFF | TGTGCCTGGAGTGCATCTCGAGTGGGGTTGCACACTGAAGCTTTCTTT
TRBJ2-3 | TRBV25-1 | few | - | CASSPHVGESTDTQYF | TGTGCCAGCAGTCCCCATGTGGGGGAAAGCACAGATACGCAGTATTTT
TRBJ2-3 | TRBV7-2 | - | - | CASSAGPYTDTQYF | TGTGCCAGCAGCGCGGGACCATACACAGATACGCAGTATTTT
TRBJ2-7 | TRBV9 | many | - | CASSVDHNPSYEQYF | TGTGCCAGCAGCGTAGATCACAACCCCTCCTACGAGCAGTACTTC
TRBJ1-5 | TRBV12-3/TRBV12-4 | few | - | CASRQGGQPQHF | TGTGCCAGCAGACAGGGAGGCCAGCCCCAGCATTTT
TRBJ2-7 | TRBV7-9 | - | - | CASSPGVWQGSYEQYF | TGTGCCAGCAGCCCGGGGGTTTGGCAGGGCTCCTACGAGCAGTACTTC
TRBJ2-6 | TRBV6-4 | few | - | CASSDDPSGANVLTF | TGTGCCAGCAGTGACGACCCCTCCGGGGCCAACGTCCTGACTTTC
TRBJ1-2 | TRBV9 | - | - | CASSATSSGGYTF | TGTGCCAGCAGCGCCACCTCTTCGGGCGGCTACACCTTC
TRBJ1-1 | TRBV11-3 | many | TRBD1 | CASSSARQGAGTEAFF | TGTGCCAGCAGCTCCGCCCGACAGGGGGCCGGGACTGAAGCTTTCTTT
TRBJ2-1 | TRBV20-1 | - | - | CSARGRVVGRVSNEQFF | TGCAGTGCTAGAGGGAGGGTAGTGGGCAGGGTTTCCAATGAGCAGTTCTTC
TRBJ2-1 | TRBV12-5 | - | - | CASVGLVYNEQFF | TGTGCTAGTGTAGGGTTGGTGTACAATGAGCAGTTCTTC
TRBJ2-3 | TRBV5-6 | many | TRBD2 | CASSLASGGPDTQYF | TGTGCCAGCAGCTTGGCGTCGGGAGGGCCAGATACGCAGTATTTT
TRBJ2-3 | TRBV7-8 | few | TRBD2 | CASSLIGSGGTDTQYF | TGTGCCAGCAGCTTAATTGGTAGCGGGGGCACAGATACGCAGTATTTT
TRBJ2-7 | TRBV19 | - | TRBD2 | CASSIEAGAYEQYF | TGTGCCAGTAGTATAGAAGCGGGGGCCTACGAGCAGTACTTC
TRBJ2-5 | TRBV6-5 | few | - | CASSYSLRDSRETQYF | TGTGCCAGCAGTTATTCTCTCCGGGACTCACGGGAGACCCAGTACTTC
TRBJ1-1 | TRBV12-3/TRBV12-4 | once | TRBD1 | CASSLGGGWTEAFF | TGTGCCAGCAGTTTGGGAGGGGGCTGGACTGAAGCTTTCTTT
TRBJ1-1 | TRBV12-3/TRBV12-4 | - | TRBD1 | CASSSPGQGRRGTEAFF | TGTGCCAGCAGTTCTCCGGGACAGGGGAGGCGGGGTACTGAAGCTTTCTTT
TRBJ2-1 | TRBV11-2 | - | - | CASSGGPGRTRFF | TGTGCCAGCAGCGGAGGCCCTGGTCGAACGAGGTTCTTC
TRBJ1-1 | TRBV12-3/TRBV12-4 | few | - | CASSGQLGTEAFF | TGTGCCAGCAGTGGACAGCTGGGGACTGAAGCTTTCTTT
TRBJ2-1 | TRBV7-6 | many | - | CASSLEATPGLPESSYNEQFF | TGTGCCAGCAGCTTAGAGGCCACTCCAGGGCTCCCTGAGAGCTCCTACAATGAGCAGTTCTTC
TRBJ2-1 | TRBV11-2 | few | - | CASKKGGYNEQFF | TGTGCCAGCAAGAAGGGAGGCTACAATGAGCAGTTCTTC
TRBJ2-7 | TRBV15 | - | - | CATSRDWSYGGPSYEQYF | TGTGCCACCAGCAGAGATTGGAGTTATGGAGGCCCCTCCTACGAGCAGTACTTC